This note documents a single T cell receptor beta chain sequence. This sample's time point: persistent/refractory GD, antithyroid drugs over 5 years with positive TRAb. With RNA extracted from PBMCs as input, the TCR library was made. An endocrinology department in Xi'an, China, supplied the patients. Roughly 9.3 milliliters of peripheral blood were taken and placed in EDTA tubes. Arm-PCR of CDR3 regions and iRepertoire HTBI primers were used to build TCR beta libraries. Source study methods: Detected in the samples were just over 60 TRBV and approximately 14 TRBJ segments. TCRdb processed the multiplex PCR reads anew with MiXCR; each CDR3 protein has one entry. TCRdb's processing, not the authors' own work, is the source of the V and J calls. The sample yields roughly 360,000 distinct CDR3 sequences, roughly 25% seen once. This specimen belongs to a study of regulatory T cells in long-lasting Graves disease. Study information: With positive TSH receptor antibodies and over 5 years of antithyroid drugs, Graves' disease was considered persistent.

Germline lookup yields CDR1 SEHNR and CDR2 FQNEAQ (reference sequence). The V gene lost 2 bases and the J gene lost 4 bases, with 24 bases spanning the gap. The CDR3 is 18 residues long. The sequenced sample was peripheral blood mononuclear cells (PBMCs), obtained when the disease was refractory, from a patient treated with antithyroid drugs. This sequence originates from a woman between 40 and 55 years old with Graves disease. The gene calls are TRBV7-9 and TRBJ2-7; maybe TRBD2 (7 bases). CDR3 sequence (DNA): TGTGCCAGCAGCTTAAACGTCGCGGGGGCACGAGTTCAATACGAGCAGTACTTC. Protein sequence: CASSLNVAGARVQYEQYF.